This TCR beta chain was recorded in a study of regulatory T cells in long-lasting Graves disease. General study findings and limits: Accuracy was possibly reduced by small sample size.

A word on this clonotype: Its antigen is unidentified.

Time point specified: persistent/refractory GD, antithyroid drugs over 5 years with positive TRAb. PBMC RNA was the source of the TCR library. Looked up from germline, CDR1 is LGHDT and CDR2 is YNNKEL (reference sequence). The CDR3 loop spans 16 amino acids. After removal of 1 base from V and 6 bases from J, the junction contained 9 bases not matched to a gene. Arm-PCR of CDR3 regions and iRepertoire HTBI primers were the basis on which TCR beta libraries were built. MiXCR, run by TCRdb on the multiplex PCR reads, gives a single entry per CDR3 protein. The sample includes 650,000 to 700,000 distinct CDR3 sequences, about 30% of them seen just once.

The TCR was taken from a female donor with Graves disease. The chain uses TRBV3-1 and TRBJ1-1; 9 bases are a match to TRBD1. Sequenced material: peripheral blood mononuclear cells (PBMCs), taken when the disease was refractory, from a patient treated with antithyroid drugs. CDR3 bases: TGTGCCAGCAGCCAAGGGCCGACCGGGACAGGGTCTGAAGCTTTCTTT. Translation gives CASSQGPTGTGSEAFF.